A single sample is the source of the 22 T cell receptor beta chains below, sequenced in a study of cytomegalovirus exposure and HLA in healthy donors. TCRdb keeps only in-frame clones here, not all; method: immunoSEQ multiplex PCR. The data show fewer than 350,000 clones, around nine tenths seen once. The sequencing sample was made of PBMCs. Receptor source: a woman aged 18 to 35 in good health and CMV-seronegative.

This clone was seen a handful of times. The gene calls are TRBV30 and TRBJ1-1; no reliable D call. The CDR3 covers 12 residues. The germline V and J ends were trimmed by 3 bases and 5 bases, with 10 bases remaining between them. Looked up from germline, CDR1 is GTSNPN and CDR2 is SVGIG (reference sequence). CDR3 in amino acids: CAWRSIRTEAFF. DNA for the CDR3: TGTGCCTGGAGATCGATCCGGACTGAAGCTTTCTTT.

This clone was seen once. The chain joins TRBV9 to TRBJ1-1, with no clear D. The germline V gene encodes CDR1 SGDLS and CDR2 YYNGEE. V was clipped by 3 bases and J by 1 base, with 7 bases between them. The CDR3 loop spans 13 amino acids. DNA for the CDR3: TGTGCCAGCAGCGCCCAATCGAACACTGAAGCTTTCTTT. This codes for CASSAQSNTEAFF. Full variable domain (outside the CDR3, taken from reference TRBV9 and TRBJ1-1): DSGVTQTPKHLITATGQRVTLRCSPRSGDLSVYWYQQSLDQGLQFLIQYYNGEERAKGNILERFSAQQFPDLHSELNLSSLELGDSALYFCASSAQSNTEAFFGQGTRLTVV.

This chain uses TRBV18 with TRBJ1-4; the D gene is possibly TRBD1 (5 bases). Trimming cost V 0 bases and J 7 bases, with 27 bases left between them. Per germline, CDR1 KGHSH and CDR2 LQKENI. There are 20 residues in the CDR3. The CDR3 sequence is CASSPPPWGTQHRFSEKLFF. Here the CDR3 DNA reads TGTGCCAGCTCACCACCGCCCTGGGGGACTCAGCATCGCTTTTCTGAAAAACTGTTTTTT.

CDR3 residues: CASSGSRDTEAFF. The CDR3 DNA sequence: TGTGCCAGCAGTGGCTCGAGGGACACTGAAGCTTTCTTT. The V call is TRBV27, the J call TRBJ1-1; D gene unclear. The V gene lost 5 bases and the J gene lost 3 bases, with 10 bases spanning the gap. Germline assignment: CDR1 MNHEY and CDR2 SMNVEV (reference sequence). The CDR3 runs to 13 residues.

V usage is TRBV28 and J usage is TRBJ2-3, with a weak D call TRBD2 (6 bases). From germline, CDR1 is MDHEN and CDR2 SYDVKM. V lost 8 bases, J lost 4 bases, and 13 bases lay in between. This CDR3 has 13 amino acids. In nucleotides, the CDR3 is TGTGCCAGCGGACTGCGGGGACCAGATACGCAGTATTTT. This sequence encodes CASGLRGPDTQYF.

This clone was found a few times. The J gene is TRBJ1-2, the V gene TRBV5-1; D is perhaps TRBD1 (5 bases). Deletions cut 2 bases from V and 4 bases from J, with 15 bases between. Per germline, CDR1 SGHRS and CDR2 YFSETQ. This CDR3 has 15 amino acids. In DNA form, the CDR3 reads TGCGCCAGCAGCTTAGTGGGGCAGGCCGGCTATGGCTACACCTTC. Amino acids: CASSLVGQAGYGYTF.

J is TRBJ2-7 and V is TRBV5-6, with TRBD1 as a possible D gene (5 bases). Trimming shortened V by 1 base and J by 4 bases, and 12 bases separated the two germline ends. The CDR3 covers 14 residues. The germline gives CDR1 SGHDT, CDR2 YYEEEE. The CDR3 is CASSLISRQYEQYF. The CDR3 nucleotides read TGTGCCAGCAGCTTGATTTCGAGACAGTACGAGCAGTACTTC.

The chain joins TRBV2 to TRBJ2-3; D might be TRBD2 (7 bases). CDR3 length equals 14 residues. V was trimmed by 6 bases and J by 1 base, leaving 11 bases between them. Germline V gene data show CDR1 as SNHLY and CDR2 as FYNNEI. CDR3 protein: CASSQGGGTDTQYF. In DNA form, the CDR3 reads TGTGCCAGCAGCCAAGGGGGGGGCACAGATACGCAGTATTTT.

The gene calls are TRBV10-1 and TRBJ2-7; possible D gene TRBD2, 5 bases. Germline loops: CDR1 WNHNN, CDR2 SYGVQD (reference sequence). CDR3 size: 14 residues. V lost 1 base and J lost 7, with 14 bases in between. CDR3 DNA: TGCGCCAGCAGTGAGTTAGAACGGCCGGGGGAGCAGTACTTC. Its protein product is CASSELERPGEQYF.

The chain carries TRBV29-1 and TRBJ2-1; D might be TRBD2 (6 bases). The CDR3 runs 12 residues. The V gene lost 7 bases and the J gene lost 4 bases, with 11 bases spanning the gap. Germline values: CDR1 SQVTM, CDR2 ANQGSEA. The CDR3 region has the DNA TGCAGCGCCCGGCGGGAATACAATGAGCAGTTCTTC. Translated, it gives CSARREYNEQFF.

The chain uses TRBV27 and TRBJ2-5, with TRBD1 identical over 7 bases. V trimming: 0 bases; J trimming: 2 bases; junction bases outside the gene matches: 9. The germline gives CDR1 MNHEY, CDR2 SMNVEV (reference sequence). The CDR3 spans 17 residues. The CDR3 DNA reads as TGTGCCAGCAGTTTATCGGCGACAGGGCGCACACAAGAGACCCAGTACTTC. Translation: CASSLSATGRTQETQYF.

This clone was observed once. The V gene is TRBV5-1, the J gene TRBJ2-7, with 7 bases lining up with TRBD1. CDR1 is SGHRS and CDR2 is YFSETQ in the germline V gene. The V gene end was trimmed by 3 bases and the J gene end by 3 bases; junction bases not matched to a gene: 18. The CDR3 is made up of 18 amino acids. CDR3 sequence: CASSSNPSDRARNYEQYF. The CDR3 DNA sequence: TGCGCCAGCAGCTCCAACCCATCTGACAGGGCCCGGAACTACGAGCAGTACTTC.

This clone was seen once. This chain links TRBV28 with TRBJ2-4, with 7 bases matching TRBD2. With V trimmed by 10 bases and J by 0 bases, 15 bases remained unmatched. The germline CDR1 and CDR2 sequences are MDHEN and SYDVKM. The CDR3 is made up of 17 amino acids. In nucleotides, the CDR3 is TGTGCCACGAACACGGGAGGTCGGCTGCTAGCCAAAAACATTCAGTACTTC. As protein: CATNTGGRLLAKNIQYF.

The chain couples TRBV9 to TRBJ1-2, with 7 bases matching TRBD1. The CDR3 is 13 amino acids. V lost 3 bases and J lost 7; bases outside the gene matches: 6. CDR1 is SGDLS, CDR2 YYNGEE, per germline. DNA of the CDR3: TGTGCCAGCAGCGCAGGGACAGTCTTTGGCTACACCTTC. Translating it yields CASSAGTVFGYTF.

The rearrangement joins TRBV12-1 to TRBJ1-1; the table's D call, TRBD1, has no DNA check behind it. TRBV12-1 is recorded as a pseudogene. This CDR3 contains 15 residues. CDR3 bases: TGTGCCAGCAGCTTTGATGGGGCGGTGAACACTGAAGCTTTCTTT. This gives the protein CASSFDGAVNTEAFF.

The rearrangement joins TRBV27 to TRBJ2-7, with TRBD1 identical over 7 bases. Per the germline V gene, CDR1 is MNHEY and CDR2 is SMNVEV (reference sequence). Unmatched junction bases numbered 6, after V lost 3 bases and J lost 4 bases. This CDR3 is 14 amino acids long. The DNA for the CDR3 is TGTGCCAGCAGTTTTCTAGACAGGGTGTACGAGCAGTACTTC. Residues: CASSFLDRVYEQYF.

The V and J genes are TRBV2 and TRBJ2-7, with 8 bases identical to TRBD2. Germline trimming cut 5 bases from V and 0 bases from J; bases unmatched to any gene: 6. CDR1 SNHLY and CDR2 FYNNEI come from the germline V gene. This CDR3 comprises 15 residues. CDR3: CASSPGGDGSYEQYF. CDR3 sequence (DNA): TGTGCCAGCAGTCCGGGAGGGGACGGCTCCTACGAGCAGTACTTC.

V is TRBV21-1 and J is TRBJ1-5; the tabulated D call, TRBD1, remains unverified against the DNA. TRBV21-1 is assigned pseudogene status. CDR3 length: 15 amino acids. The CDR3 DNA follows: TGTGCCAGCAGCAGCTCGACAGGGCCGGGGCAGCCCCAGCATTTT. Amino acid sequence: CASSSSTGPGQPQHF.

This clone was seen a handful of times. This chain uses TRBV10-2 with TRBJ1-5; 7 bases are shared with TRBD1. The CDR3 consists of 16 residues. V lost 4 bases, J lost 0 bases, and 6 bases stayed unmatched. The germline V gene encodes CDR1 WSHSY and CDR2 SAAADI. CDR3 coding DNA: TGCGCCAGCAGTGGACAGGGTCTTTATAGCAATCAGCCCCAGCATTTT. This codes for CASSGQGLYSNQPQHF.

CDR3 region: CASSPLTGGSEAFF. DNA for the CDR3: TGCGCCAGCAGCCCCCTCACAGGGGGCTCTGAAGCTTTCTTT. J is TRBJ1-1 and V is TRBV4-1, with TRBD1 matching over 9 bases. The CDR3 contains 14 residues. The V and J ends lost 4 bases and 6 bases, in that order; junction bases with no gene match: 6. Germline CDR1 and CDR2: MGHRA and YSYEKL.

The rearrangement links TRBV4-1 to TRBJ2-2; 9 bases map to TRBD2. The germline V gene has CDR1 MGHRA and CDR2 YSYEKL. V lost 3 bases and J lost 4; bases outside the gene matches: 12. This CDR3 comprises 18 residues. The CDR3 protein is CASSHLQGGLAFTGELFF. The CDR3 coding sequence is TGCGCCAGCAGCCACTTACAAGGGGGACTAGCCTTCACCGGGGAGCTGTTTTTT.

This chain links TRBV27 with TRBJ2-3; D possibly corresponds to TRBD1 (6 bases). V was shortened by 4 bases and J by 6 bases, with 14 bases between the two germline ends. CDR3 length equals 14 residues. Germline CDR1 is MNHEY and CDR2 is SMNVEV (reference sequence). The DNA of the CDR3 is TGTGCCAGCAGTTGGGGCAGGGGTTTGGATACGCAGTATTTT. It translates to CASSWGRGLDTQYF.